This entry lists 10 T cell receptor beta chains sequenced from one sample in a study of blood T cell repertoires in COVID-19. Libraries were prepared by immunoSEQ multiplex PCR; TCRdb keeps only in-frame clonotypes and omits some of them. Of 100,000 to 150,000 clones in the sample, more than 70% were seen once. The sample comprised peripheral blood. All receptors derive from a human donor in a cohort sampled during active COVID-19.

This clone has only one observation. This chain's CDR3 is CASSIGGLAGGYNEQFF. As DNA, the CDR3 is TGTGCCAGTAGTATAGGAGGGCTAGCGGGAGGGTACAATGAGCAGTTCTTC. The rearrangement uses TRBV19 and TRBJ2-1, with 12 bases identical to TRBD2. V shed 1 base and J 4 bases; nucleotides not matched to a gene: 5. Germline V gene data show CDR1 as LNHDA and CDR2 as SQIVND (reference sequence). This CDR3 region has 17 residues.

The J gene is TRBJ2-4, the V gene TRBV2; 11 bases line up with TRBD1. The CDR3 length is 15 residues. Germline V lookup: CDR1 SNHLY, CDR2 FYNNEI. The V gene end was trimmed by 5 bases and the J gene end by 8 bases; junction bases not matched to a gene: 8. CDR3: CASSPRGQGGDIQYF. The CDR3 coding sequence is TGTGCCAGCAGTCCCAGGGGACAGGGGGGGGACATTCAGTACTTC. Together with reference TRBV2 and TRBJ2-4, the CDR3 gives the full variable domain: EPEVTQTPSHQVTQMGQEVILRCVPISNHLYFYWYRQILGQKVEFLVSFYNNEISEKSEIFDDQFSVERPDGSNFTLKIRSTKLEDSAMYFCASSPRGQGGDIQYFGAGTRLSVL.

The CDR3 here is CASSLELISPYEQYF. CDR3 DNA: TGTGCCAGCAGCTTGGAGCTTATTAGCCCCTACGAGCAGTACTTC. The rearrangement joins TRBV5-6 to TRBJ2-7; D is undetermined. This CDR3 is built from 15 residues. Germline CDR1 and CDR2: SGHDT and YYEEEE. V lost 0 bases and J 2 bases, leaving 12 bases between the germline ends.

The rearrangement uses TRBV21-1 and TRBJ2-7; the table names TRBD1, a call not compared with the DNA. TRBV21-1 is shown as a pseudogene. The CDR3 has 14 amino acids. This CDR3 is CASSKGTTRDEQYF. The CDR3 nucleotides read TGTGCCAGCAGCAAAGGTACAACCAGGGACGAGCAGTACTTC.

The rearrangement joins TRBV7-2 to TRBJ2-2, with D uncertain. The CDR3 sequence is 14 residues long. Looked up from germline, CDR1 is SGHTA and CDR2 is FQGNSA. V lost 1 base and J 6 bases, leaving 9 bases between the germline ends. CDR3 in DNA: TGTGCCAGCAGCTTAGTTTGGTCGGCCGGGGAGCTGTTTTTT. Translated, it gives CASSLVWSAGELFF. Full variable domain (outside the CDR3, taken from reference TRBV7-2 and TRBJ2-2): GAGVSQSPSNKVTEKGKDVELRCDPISGHTALYWYRQSLGQGLEFLIYFQGNSAPDKSGLPSDRFSAERTGGSVSTLTIQRTQQEDSAVYLCASSLVWSAGELFFGEGSRLTVL.

The chain couples TRBV19 to TRBJ1-6; D call uncertain. Trimming shortened V by 5 bases and J by 0 bases, and 14 bases separated the two germline ends. The CDR3 loop spans 17 amino acids. Per the germline V gene, CDR1 is LNHDA and CDR2 is SQIVND (reference sequence). The CDR3 DNA reads as TGTGCCAGTAGTCGGCAGACTTTAAGCTCCTATAATTCACCCCTCCACTTT. Translated: CASSRQTLSSYNSPLHF.

The chain has TRBV5-6 and TRBJ2-7; 10 nucleotides line up with TRBD1. The V and J ends lost 4 bases and 4 bases, in that order; junction bases with no gene match: 17. The CDR3 is made up of 18 amino acids. Germline loops: CDR1 SGHDT, CDR2 YYEEEE. The CDR3 sequence is CASSPGPGTGVGRYEQYF. CDR3 DNA: TGTGCCAGCAGCCCCGGTCCCGGGACAGGGGTCGGTAGGTACGAGCAGTACTTC.

The CDR3 reads CASSLLGEGPNYGYTF. DNA of the CDR3: TGTGCCAGCAGTTTGTTGGGGGAGGGCCCTAACTATGGCTACACCTTC. The gene calls are TRBV28 and TRBJ1-2, with a possible D match to TRBD1 (5 bases). Trimming removed 3 bases from V and 0 bases from J, with 14 bases in between. CDR1 and CDR2 (germline): MDHEN, SYDVKM. The CDR3 runs 16 residues.

The chain has TRBV18 and TRBJ1-1; D remains unclear. The CDR3 has 15 amino acids. Trimming cost V 2 bases and J 0 bases, with 10 bases left between them. Germline V lookup: CDR1 KGHSH, CDR2 LQKENI. Written as DNA, the CDR3 is TGTGCCAGCTCACCATCGAGTGGAGTGAACACTGAAGCTTTCTTT. Protein sequence: CASSPSSGVNTEAFF.

V gene TRBV11-2 combines with J gene TRBJ2-3; no firm D call. With 0 bases removed from V and 0 bases from J, the gap between germline ends came to 4 bases. The CDR3 is 14 amino acids. Germline CDR1 SGHAT, CDR2 FQNNGV. CDR3 sequence: CASSLDTSTDTQYF. CDR3 in DNA: TGTGCCAGCAGCTTAGATACTAGCACAGATACGCAGTATTTT. Complete variable domain (other parts from reference TRBV11-2 and TRBJ2-3): EAGVAQSPRYKIIEKRQSVAFWCNPISGHATLYWYQQILGQGPKLLIQFQNNGVVDDSQLPKDRFSAERLKGVDSTLKIQPAKLEDSAVYLCASSLDTSTDTQYFGPGTRLTVL.